A selection of T cell receptor beta chains follows, all from one sample in a study of CD8+ T cells in alopecia areata. Only in-frame clones appear in the TCRdb table, and some are missing; sequencing was by immunoSEQ multiplex PCR. The table lists more than 130,000 clones, about four fifths of them singletons. Sequenced here: CD8+ T cells sorted from blood, sampled at week 4, from a patient treated with tofacitinib. The source of these receptors is a human donor with alopecia areata. Each CDR3 is given with its conserved first and last residue. The D gene is left open where the match is weak. Clone size is given for some rows only: seen once, a few or many times, or a class if the clone is expanded.

d_call,v_call,clone_size,j_call,cdr3_aa,cdr3_nt
NA,TRBV27,NA,TRBJ1-1,CASSLVGGLGTEAFF,TGTGCCAGCAGTCTCGTCGGGGGGCTGGGCACTGAAGCTTTCTTT
NA,TRBV27,NA,TRBJ2-1,CASSPRGLAKSYNEQFF,TGTGCCAGCAGCCCCCGGGGGCTAGCTAAGTCCTACAATGAGCAGTTCTTC
NA,TRBV4-1,NA,TRBJ2-4,CASSQVGGASENIQYF,TGCGCCAGCAGCCAAGTGGGCGGGGCTTCGGAAAACATTCAGTACTTC
TRBD2,TRBV7-9,NA,TRBJ2-1,CASSQTSGGPQFF,TGTGCCAGCAGCCAGACCAGCGGGGGGCCGCAGTTCTTC
NA,TRBV10-3,NA,TRBJ2-7,CAIMSVGGEQYF,TGTGCCATCATGTCTGTGGGCGGTGAGCAGTACTTC
NA,TRBV9,NA,TRBJ2-3,CASSVDLASDTQYF,TGTGCCAGCAGCGTAGACCTAGCGTCAGATACGCAGTATTTT
TRBD2,TRBV7-2,NA,TRBJ2-7,CASISGGAYEQYF,TGTGCCAGCATTAGCGGGGGAGCGTACGAGCAGTACTTC
NA,TRBV30,few,TRBJ2-1,CAWSVGIEQFF,TGTGCCTGGAGTGTTGGCATTGAGCAGTTCTTC
NA,TRBV7-9,once,TRBJ1-2,CASSASPTANYGYTF,TGTGCCAGCAGCGCAAGCCCGACAGCTAACTATGGCTACACCTTC
NA,TRBV11-2,NA,TRBJ2-7,CASNTWGLGSYEQYF,TGTGCCAGCAATACCTGGGGGTTGGGATCATACGAGCAGTACTTC
NA,TRBV4-1,NA,TRBJ1-1,CASSQDRTVGNTEAFF,TGCGCCAGCAGCCAAGACCGGACCGTGGGGAACACTGAAGCTTTCTTT